This TCR beta chain was retrieved from a study of blood T cells in healthy people across ages. Alongside a J-beta primer mix, a sample-barcoded 5' primer served in a second PCR lasting roughly 7 to 11 cycles. TCRdb re-called the 5' RACE reads through MiXCR, storing one row per CDR3 protein. The sample shows 1.2 million to 1.5 million distinct CDR3 sequences, roughly 40% of them seen only once. Russia was home to the donors, healthy Caucasian individuals aged about 6 to 90. V shed 1 base and J 8 bases; nucleotides not matched to a gene: 8. Germline V gene data show CDR1 as MGHRA and CDR2 as YSYEKL. This CDR3 contains 15 residues.

Sequencing was carried out using blood. This TCR derives from a woman aged 18-29 years in good health. This sequence joins TRBV4-1 and TRBJ2-1, with 7 bases identical to TRBD2. The CDR3 DNA is TGCGCCAGCAGCCAAGCCCCGGGGGGAGGGGATGAGCAGTTCTTC. Translated: CASSQAPGGGDEQFF.